These 14 T cell receptor beta chains originate from one sample sequenced in a study of blood T cell repertoires in COVID-19. Libraries were prepared by immunoSEQ multiplex PCR; TCRdb keeps only in-frame clonotypes and omits some of them. The data hold roughly 180,000 clones, with 80% to 90% observed a single time. Sequenced material: peripheral blood. The receptors shown here come from a man in his forties who had recovered from COVID-19.

CDR3 DNA sequence: TGTGCCAGCATAAATGAACAGGGTAGACACGAGCAGTACTTC. Protein sequence: CASINEQGRHEQYF. V gene TRBV2 combines with J gene TRBJ2-7; perhaps TRBD1 as D (6 bases). The length of the CDR3 is 14 residues. CDR1 and CDR2 (germline): SNHLY, FYNNEI. V was cut by 7 bases and J by 5 bases, with 18 bases left in between.

V is TRBV5-3 and J is TRBJ2-1, with TRBD1 as a possible D gene (5 bases). TRBV5-3 belongs to the ORF category, with a function that is uncertain. CDR3 length: 19 residues. V lost 6 bases to trimming and J lost 4 bases, with 29 bases between them. The CDR3 nucleotides are TGTGCCAGAAATAGAATCTCCCCCCCAGGGCGGCCGGATTACAATGAGCAGTTCTTC. It is translated as CARNRISPPGRPDYNEQFF.

The chain is built from TRBV9 and TRBJ2-5; 14 bases are a match to TRBD2. The V gene's germline CDR1 is SGDLS and CDR2 YYNGEE. After removal of 2 bases from V and 4 bases from J, the junction contained 1 base not matched to a gene. The CDR3 covers 15 residues. The CDR3 sequence is CASSVGLAGGETQYF. CDR3 in DNA: TGTGCCAGCAGCGTCGGACTAGCGGGGGGAGAGACCCAGTACTTC.

The chain has TRBV5-1 and TRBJ2-7; 7 nucleotides line up with TRBD1. Germline loops: CDR1 SGHRS, CDR2 YFSETQ. The CDR3 contains 14 residues. V lost 3 bases to trimming and J lost 9 bases; unmatched junction nucleotides: 12. The CDR3 region has the DNA TGCGCCAGCAGCTGGGACAGTCCGCCGTCTGCGCAGTACTTC. Encoded protein: CASSWDSPPSAQYF.

The J gene is TRBJ1-1, the V gene TRBV24-1; D is ambiguous. CDR1 and CDR2 (germline): KGHDR, SFDVKD. The CDR3 runs to 12 residues. V dropped 2 bases and J dropped 8 bases, with 8 bases sitting between them. The CDR3 reads CATSDYTGEAFF. The CDR3 DNA reads as TGTGCCACCAGTGATTACACCGGGGAAGCTTTCTTT.

The chain uses TRBV6-5 and TRBJ1-5, with 9 positions matching TRBD1. Germline V lookup: CDR1 MNHEY, CDR2 SVGAGI. With 7 bases clipped from V and 3 bases from J, the junction kept 7 bases outside the gene matches. CDR3 length equals 15 residues. CDR3 bases: TGTGCCAGCAACTCCGGGACAGGGAACAATCAGCCCCAGCATTTT. It codes for CASNSGTGNNQPQHF.

The CDR3 reads CASSSRDSYYYEQYF. The CDR3 nucleotides are TGTGCCAGCAGTTCCCGGGACAGCTATTACTACGAGCAGTACTTC. The rearrangement uses TRBV6-1 and TRBJ2-7; 7 bases line up with TRBD1. With 5 bases clipped from V and 3 bases from J, the junction kept 10 bases outside the gene matches. CDR3 length: 15 residues. Germline loops: CDR1 MNHNS, CDR2 SASEGT.

This clone was seen more than once but under ten times. V is TRBV2 and J is TRBJ1-5; 8 bases fit TRBD1. Germline V gives CDR1 SNHLY, CDR2 FYNNEI. This CDR3 is 14 amino acids long. The J segment lost 2 bases and the V segment lost 8 bases, leaving 5 bases of the junction unmatched. CDR3 nucleotide sequence: TGTGCCAGCTGGACAGGGTTTGGCAATCAGCCCCAGCATTTT. This encodes CASWTGFGNQPQHF.

This chain uses TRBV6-2 or TRBV6-3 with TRBJ1-1; tentative D call: TRBD1 (6 bases). The germline CDR1 and CDR2 sequences are MNHEY and SVGEGT. This CDR3 comprises 14 residues. Trimming took 5 bases from V and 1 from J, leaving 11 bases between them. The CDR3 protein is CASSRRGANTEAFF. CDR3 DNA: TGTGCCAGCAGTCGCCGGGGGGCGAACACTGAAGCTTTCTTT.

The V call is TRBV7-9, the J call TRBJ2-3, with D maybe TRBD2 (5 bases). Trimming removed 1 base at V and 2 bases at J, with 13 bases between. In germline, CDR1 is SEHNR, CDR2 FQNEAQ (reference sequence). The CDR3 has 16 amino acids. The CDR3, as DNA: TGTGCCAGCAGCTTAGAACTAGGTATATACACAGATACGCAGTATTTT. Encoded protein: CASSLELGIYTDTQYF.

The chain uses TRBV5-6 and TRBJ2-2; 7 bases line up with TRBD2. The germline gives CDR1 SGHDT, CDR2 YYEEEE. The J segment lost 4 bases and the V segment lost 2 bases, leaving 5 bases of the junction unmatched. This CDR3 has 15 amino acids. The chain's CDR3 is CASSFGAGSTGELFF. As DNA, the CDR3 is TGTGCCAGCAGCTTTGGAGCGGGGAGCACCGGGGAGCTGTTTTTT. The whole variable domain, remainder taken from reference TRBV5-6 and TRBJ2-2, is DAGVTQSPTHLIKTRGQQVTLRCSPKSGHDTVSWYQQALGQGPQFIFQYYEEEERQRGNFPDRFSGHQFPNYSSELNVNALLLGDSALYLCASSFGAGSTGELFFGEGSRLTVL.

V gene TRBV7-9 combines with J gene TRBJ1-1; D call uncertain. Germline lookup yields CDR1 SEHNR and CDR2 FQNEAQ (reference sequence). V lost 2 bases, J lost 3 bases, and 10 bases lay in between. The CDR3 runs to 14 residues. CDR3 coding DNA: TGTGCCAGCAGCTTAACTAGGAGTGACACTGAAGCTTTCTTT. Its protein product is CASSLTRSDTEAFF.

The V and J genes are TRBV3-1 (or the pseudogene TRBV3-2) and TRBJ2-4, with 8 bases lining up with TRBD1. The V gene end was trimmed by 1 base and the J gene end by 7 bases; junction bases not matched to a gene: 3. CDR1 is LGHDT, CDR2 YNNKEL, per germline (reference sequence). This CDR3 comprises 14 residues. CDR3 protein: CASSQGQGCNIQYF. CDR3 nucleotides: TGTGCCAGCAGCCAAGGACAGGGGTGTAACATTCAGTACTTC.

This clone was counted only a few times. The J gene is TRBJ2-2, the V gene TRBV6-1; maybe TRBD1 (6 bases). The CDR3 sequence is 15 residues long. V was cut by 7 bases and J by 0 bases, with 12 bases left in between. CDR1 and CDR2 (germline): MNHNS, SASEGT. In nucleotides, the CDR3 is TGTGCCAGCATGACTGACAGGACGAACACCGGGGAGCTGTTTTTT. Amino acids: CASMTDRTNTGELFF.